This is a list of T cell receptor beta chains from one sample in a study of neurological immune-mediated disorders. TCRdb independently ran MiXCR on the 5' RACE reads; one entry per CDR3 protein. This table holds 50,000 to 85,000 distinct CDR3 sequences, 5.2% found once. The sample was PBMCs. Receptor source: a young woman with multiple sclerosis. CDR3s include the opening cysteine and the closing phenylalanine or tryptophan. The D gene is left open where the match is weak. A row's size may be missing; if present it is once, few, many or a size class.

>TRBJ1-1|many|TRBV2|.
CASSGGMNTEAFF
TGTGCCAGCAGTGGGGGGATGAACACTGAAGCTTTCTTT
>TRBJ2-7|many|TRBV5-1|.
CASSFTGLGEQYF
TGCGCCAGCAGCTTCACAGGGCTTGGCGAGCAGTACTTC
>TRBJ2-7|.|TRBV3-1|.
CASSFTGTPVDEQYF
TGTGCCAGCAGCTTTACCGGGACACCCGTGGACGAGCAGTACTTC
>TRBJ1-6|many|TRBV20-1|.
CSAQAYLSSYNSPLHF
TGCAGTGCTCAGGCCTACCTAAGCTCCTATAATTCACCCCTCCACTTT
>TRBJ2-7|many|TRBV5-1|.
CASSLPSGALTSVSSYEQYF
TGCGCCAGCAGCTTGCCCTCCGGGGCCCTGACGTCTGTTAGCTCCTACGAGCAGTACTTC
>TRBJ1-6|many|TRBV4-1|.
CASSQGKQGGSPLHF
TGCGCCAGCAGCCAAGGGAAACAGGGAGGCTCACCCCTCCACTTT
>TRBJ2-7|.|TRBV14|TRBD2
CASSLGGGTGEQYF
TGTGCCAGCAGCCTAGGCGGGGGAACGGGCGAGCAGTACTTC
>TRBJ1-6|many|TRBV12-3/TRBV12-4|.
CASSFGAGVSPLNF
TGTGCCAGCAGTTTTGGGGCGGGGGTCTCACCCCTCAACTTT
>TRBJ2-7|many|TRBV20-1|.
CSARGGDRGYEQYF
TGCAGTGCTAGGGGCGGGGACCGAGGCTACGAGCAGTACTTC
>TRBJ2-1|many|TRBV2|.
CASSEGPVLPAEQFF
TGTGCCAGCAGTGAGGGACCCGTGCTACCCGCTGAGCAGTTCTTC
>TRBJ1-6|many|TRBV7-9|.
CASSPNSPLHF
TGTGCCAGCAGCCCCAATTCACCCCTCCACTTT
>TRBJ1-2|many|TRBV15|.
CATSKTGPMGGYTF
TGTGCCACCAGCAAGACAGGACCCATGGGTGGCTACACCTTC
>TRBJ2-5|.|TRBV18|.
CANSPPTSGETQYF
TGTGCCAACTCACCACCGACTAGTGGCGAGACCCAGTACTTC
>TRBJ2-3|many|TRBV5-1|TRBD1
CASSLGLSGGSDTQYF
TGCGCCAGCAGCTTAGGTTTGTCAGGGGGATCGGATACGCAGTATTTT
>TRBJ2-7|many|TRBV3-1|.
CASSRAGRGEYEQYF
TGTGCCAGCAGCCGAGCCGGGAGAGGGGAATACGAGCAGTACTTC
>TRBJ1-1|many|TRBV7-9|TRBD1
CASTLTGQGTAFF
TGTGCCAGCACCCTGACGGGACAGGGAACAGCTTTCTTT
>TRBJ2-3|.|TRBV6-5|.
CASSTTGDTQYF
TGTGCCAGCAGCACGACGGGAGATACGCAGTATTTT
>TRBJ2-3|few|TRBV4-1|.
CASSQDSMSSGPTDTQYF
TGCGCCAGCAGCCAAGACAGCATGAGTAGCGGCCCCACAGATACGCAGTATTTT
>TRBJ1-5|many|TRBV10-3|.
CAISESLTGPGPQHF
TGTGCCATCAGTGAGTCTTTGACAGGTCCAGGGCCCCAGCATTTT
>TRBJ1-2|many|TRBV20-1|TRBD1
CSAGDRFYGYTF
TGCAGTGCTGGGGACAGGTTCTATGGCTACACCTTC
>TRBJ1-6|few|TRBV20-1|.
CSARDVSSGNSPLHF
TGCAGTGCTAGAGATGTATCGTCAGGAAATTCACCCCTCCACTTT
>TRBJ1-4|many|TRBV7-2|.
CASSLGPEELFF
TGTGCCAGCAGCTTGGGCCCAGAAGAACTGTTTTTT
>TRBJ2-1|many|TRBV7-2|.
CASGPRGYNEQFF
TGTGCCAGCGGACCCAGGGGCTACAATGAGCAGTTCTTC
>TRBJ2-7|.|TRBV3-1|.
CASRRKGGGEQYF
TGTGCCAGCAGGCGGAAGGGTGGAGGAGAGCAGTACTTC
>TRBJ1-5|.|TRBV5-1|TRBD1
CASSLEGQDNQPQNF
TGCGCCAGCAGCTTGGAGGGACAGGACAATCAGCCCCAGAATTTT
>TRBJ1-2|many|TRBV2|.
CASSEGDYGYTF
TGTGCCAGCAGTGAAGGGGACTATGGCTACACCTTC
>TRBJ1-3|.|TRBV20-1|.
CSAREGSGNTIYF
TGCAGTGCTAGAGAGGGCTCTGGAAACACCATATATTTT
>TRBJ2-5|many|TRBV5-8|.
CASSLGASAGAQETQYF
TGTGCCAGCAGCTTGGGAGCGAGTGCGGGGGCCCAAGAGACCCAGTACTTC
>TRBJ1-4|many|TRBV6-1|.
CATIRGNDEKLFF
TGTGCCACCATCCGTGGGAACGATGAAAAACTGTTTTTT
>TRBJ2-7|few|TRBV5-8|TRBD1
CASSRWTGASSYEQYF
TGTGCCAGCAGCCGATGGACAGGGGCGAGCTCCTACGAGCAGTACTTC
>TRBJ2-7|many|TRBV20-1|.
CSARDLGRTSYEQYF
TGCAGTGCTAGAGATCTTGGACGGACCTCCTACGAGCAGTACTTC
>TRBJ2-1|many|TRBV20-1|TRBD1
CSASAPGQGEDEQFF
TGCAGTGCTTCGGCCCCGGGACAGGGGGAGGATGAGCAGTTCTTC
>TRBJ2-1|many|TRBV20-1|.
CSAISYSYNEQFF
TGCAGTGCTATTAGCTACTCCTACAATGAGCAGTTCTTC
>TRBJ2-3|many|TRBV5-1|TRBD2
CASSHQGRGNTDTQYF
TGCGCCAGCAGCCACCAAGGGCGGGGGAACACAGATACGCAGTATTTT
>TRBJ1-5|.|TRBV29-1|TRBD1
CSVTTGDPNQPQNF
TGCAGCGTCACCACAGGGGACCCCAATCAGCCCCAGAATTTT
>TRBJ2-1|few|TRBV9|TRBD2
CASSVEERGGLNEQFF
TGTGCCAGCAGCGTAGAGGAGCGGGGGGGCTTGAATGAGCAGTTCTTC
>TRBJ1-1|many|TRBV7-9|.
CASSFEGPGEAFF
TGTGCCAGCAGCTTTGAAGGGCCAGGTGAAGCTTTCTTT
>TRBJ1-1|many|TRBV3-1|TRBD1
CASSQDPETGTTEAFF
TGTGCCAGCAGCCAAGATCCTGAGACAGGGACCACTGAAGCTTTCTTT
>TRBJ2-5|many|TRBV2|.
CASSYGETQYF
TGTGCCAGCAGTTATGGAGAGACCCAGTACTTC
>TRBJ2-4|many|TRBV29-1|TRBD2
CSVGDRGGGIQYF
TGCAGCGTAGGGGACCGGGGGGGCGGCATTCAGTACTTC
>TRBJ1-4|.|TRBV29-1|.
CSVEGPADEKLFF
TGCAGCGTTGAGGGACCAGCAGATGAAAAACTGTTTTTT
>TRBJ1-4|many|TRBV3-1|.
CASSQGTGVEKLFF
TGTGCCAGCAGCCAAGGCACCGGGGTTGAAAAACTGTTTTTT
>TRBJ2-7|many|TRBV20-1|.
CSARDRVYRQYF
TGCAGTGCTAGAGATAGGGTATACCGCCAGTACTTC
>TRBJ1-1|few|TRBV5-1|.
CASSFGGQNTEAFF
TGCGCCAGCAGCTTCGGGGGGCAGAACACTGAAGCTTTCTTT
>TRBJ2-1|many|TRBV2|TRBD2
CASSARVAGGLNEQFF
TGTGCCAGCAGTGCTAGGGTAGCGGGGGGCCTCAATGAGCAGTTCTTC
>TRBJ1-5|few|TRBV5-1|.
CASSLGGHQPQHF
TGCGCCAGCAGCTTGGGGGGGCATCAGCCCCAGCATTTT
>TRBJ2-5|many|TRBV20-1|.
CSALDPLGGQETQYF
TGCAGTGCGCTCGACCCTTTGGGGGGCCAAGAGACCCAGTACTTC
>TRBJ2-7|many|TRBV3-1|.
CASSQVPGLEQYF
TGTGCCAGCAGCCAAGTTCCGGGGCTCGAGCAGTACTTC
>TRBJ2-5|many|TRBV7-2|TRBD1
CASSLGSGGMGETQYF
TGTGCCAGCAGCTTAGGGTCAGGGGGAATGGGAGAGACCCAGTACTTC
>TRBJ2-1|many|TRBV15|TRBD1
CATSPGQGYNEQFF
TGTGCCACCAGTCCGGGACAGGGATACAATGAGCAGTTCTTC
>TRBJ1-5|many|TRBV4-1|.
CASSQDTGRNGPQHF
TGCGCCAGCAGCCAAGATACGGGGAGAAATGGGCCCCAGCATTTT
>TRBJ1-1|many|TRBV5-1|.
CASSSVGLGDTEAFF
TGCGCCAGCAGCTCCGTCGGGCTGGGGGACACTGAAGCTTTCTTT
>TRBJ2-5|many|TRBV20-1|TRBD2
CSARRRGGPEETQYF
TGCAGTGCTAGGAGGCGCGGGGGGCCCGAAGAGACCCAGTACTTC